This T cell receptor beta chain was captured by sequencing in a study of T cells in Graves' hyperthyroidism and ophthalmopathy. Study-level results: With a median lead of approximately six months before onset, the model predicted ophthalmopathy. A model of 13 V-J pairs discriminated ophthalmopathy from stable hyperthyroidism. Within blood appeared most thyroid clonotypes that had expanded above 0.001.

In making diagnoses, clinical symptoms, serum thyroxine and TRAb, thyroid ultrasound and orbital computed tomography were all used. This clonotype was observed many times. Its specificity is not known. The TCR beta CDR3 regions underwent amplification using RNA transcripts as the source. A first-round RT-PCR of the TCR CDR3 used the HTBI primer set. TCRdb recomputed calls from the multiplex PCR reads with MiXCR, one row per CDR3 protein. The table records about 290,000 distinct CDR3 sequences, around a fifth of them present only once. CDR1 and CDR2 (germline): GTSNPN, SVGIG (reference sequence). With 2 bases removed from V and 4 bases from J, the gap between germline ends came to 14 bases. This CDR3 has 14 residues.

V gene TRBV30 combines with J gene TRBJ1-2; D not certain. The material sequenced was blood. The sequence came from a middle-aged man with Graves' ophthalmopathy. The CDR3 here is CAWSPKRALYGYTF. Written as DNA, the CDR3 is TGTGCCTGGAGTCCAAAAAGGGCCCTCTATGGCTACACCTTC. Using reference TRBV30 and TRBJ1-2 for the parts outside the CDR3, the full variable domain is SQTIHQWPATLVQPVGSPLSLECTVEGTSNPNLYWYRQAAGRGLQLLFYSVGIGQISSEVPQNLSASRPQDRQFILSSKKLLLSDSGFYLCAWSPKRALYGYTFGSGTRLTVV.